The TCR beta chain described here comes from a study of cytomegalovirus exposure and HLA in healthy donors. The PCR had 60 Vbeta and 13 Jbeta primers. Produced via immunoSEQ multiplex PCR; TCRdb's table is partial and in-frame only. Of around 100,000 clones listed, around 75% are singletons. This clone occurred a few times. V was clipped by 6 bases and J by 6 bases; unmatched bases: 10. Germline values: CDR1 LGHNT, CDR2 FRNRAP. The CDR3 has 15 amino acids. The source is a woman aged 25 to 39 in good health and CMV-seronegative. V is TRBV12-5 and J is TRBJ1-5, with 8 bases identical to TRBD1. The sequenced material came from PBMCs. CDR3 nucleotides: TGTGCTAGTGGCCACGATGACAGGGGCCCTCAGCCCCAGCATTTT. Encoded protein: CASGHDDRGPQPQHF.